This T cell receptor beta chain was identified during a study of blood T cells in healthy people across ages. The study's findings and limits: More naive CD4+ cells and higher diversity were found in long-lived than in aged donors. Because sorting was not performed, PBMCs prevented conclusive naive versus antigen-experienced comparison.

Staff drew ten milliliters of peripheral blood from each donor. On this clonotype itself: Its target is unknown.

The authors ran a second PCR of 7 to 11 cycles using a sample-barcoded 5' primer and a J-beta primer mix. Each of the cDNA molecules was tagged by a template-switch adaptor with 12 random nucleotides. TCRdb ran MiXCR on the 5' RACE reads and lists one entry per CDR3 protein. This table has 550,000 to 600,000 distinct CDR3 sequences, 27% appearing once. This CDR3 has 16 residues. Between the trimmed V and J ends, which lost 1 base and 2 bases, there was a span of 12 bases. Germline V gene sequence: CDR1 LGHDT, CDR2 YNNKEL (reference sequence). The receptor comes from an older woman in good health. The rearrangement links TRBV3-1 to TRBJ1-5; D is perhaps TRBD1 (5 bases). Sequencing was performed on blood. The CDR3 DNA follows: TGTGCCAGCAGCCAAGGGGGGGGAAAGGGCAATCAGCCCCAGCATTTT. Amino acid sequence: CASSQGGGKGNQPQHF.